This TCR beta chain was captured by sequencing in a study of cytomegalovirus exposure and HLA in healthy donors. Comment on this clone: As yet, its antigen is unknown.

Germline V CDR1 and CDR2: SEHNR, FQNEAQ (reference sequence). The CDR3 runs to 14 residues. Study-wide results and limits: Near-uniform donor sequencing depth was presumed by presence/absence analyses. Later analysis associated a missense DCLRE1C variant with TCR beta V- and J-gene trimming. Per a prior analysis, the majority of TCR beta V segments were productive roughly 87% or roughly 30% of the time.

It was with 60 Vbeta and 13 Jbeta primers that the PCR ran. Generated by immunoSEQ multiplex PCR, the TCRdb table keeps only in-frame clones and is missing some. This sample has roughly 160,000 clones; less than 80% occur once, and the top ten carry roughly 1.9%. These donors, healthy bone marrow donors, were studied. The chain couples TRBV7-9 to TRBJ2-5, with D possibly being TRBD2 (6 bases). Sequencing used PBMCs. This clonotype originated in a man in his forties or fifties in good health and CMV-seronegative. CDR3 DNA: TGTGCTATCGAAGGAGGGCTGATGGTAGAGACCCAGTACTTC. It is translated as CAIEGGLMVETQYF.